One and the same sample provided the 10 T cell receptor beta chains below, sequenced in a study of cytomegalovirus exposure and HLA in healthy donors. PCR used 60 Vbeta primers and 13 Jbeta primers. Clones were sequenced by immunoSEQ multiplex PCR, and TCRdb holds only the in-frame ones, with some missing. The table lists some 150,000 clones, approximately 61% of them singletons. The sequenced material came from PBMCs. The receptor source for this set is a woman between 35 and 50 years old in good health and CMV-seronegative.

This sequence joins TRBV5-8 and TRBJ2-5, with 9 bases fitting TRBD1. With 3 bases clipped from V and 5 bases from J, the junction kept 2 bases outside the gene matches. Germline assignment: CDR1 SGHTS and CDR2 YDEGEE. The CDR3 runs to 13 residues. Written as DNA, the CDR3 is TGTGCCAGCAGCTGGGACAGGGCGGAGACCCAGTACTTC. Translated, it gives CASSWDRAETQYF.

This clone has only a few counts. CDR3 sequence: CASSLGTGFTDTQYF. The CDR3 DNA reads TGTGCCAGCAGCTTAGGGACAGGCTTCACAGATACGCAGTATTTT. This chain joins TRBV7-3 and TRBJ2-3; TRBD1 aligns across 8 bases. Germline V CDR1 and CDR2: SGHTA, FQGTGA. CDR3 size: 15 residues. J was trimmed by 2 bases and V by 2 bases; bases with no gene match: 3.

The genes are TRBV11-2 and TRBJ1-2, with D possibly being TRBD1 (5 bases). Germline-derived CDR1 and CDR2 are SGHAT and FQNNGV. Deletions cut 1 base from V and 4 bases from J, with 13 bases between. CDR3 size: 15 residues. The CDR3 nucleotides are TGTGCCAGCAGCTTAGGGATGCAGGGCCCCTATGGCTACACCTTC. Translating gives CASSLGMQGPYGYTF.

V usage is TRBV30 and J usage is TRBJ2-3, with D possibly being TRBD1 (6 bases). The J call is in doubt because the DNA end fits TRBJ1-5 better. CDR3 length: 13 amino acids. The germline CDR1 and CDR2 sequences are GTSNPN and SVGIG (reference sequence). The CDR3 sequence: CAGAGGLTDTQHF. The CDR3, as DNA: TGTGCCGGAGCGGGGGGGCTCACAGATACGCAGCATTTT.

The rearrangement links TRBV9 to TRBJ2-3, with D maybe TRBD2 (7 bases). The CDR3 spans 15 residues. Germline-derived CDR1 and CDR2 are SGDLS and YYNGEE. V was trimmed by 7 bases and J by 2 bases, leaving 17 bases between them. The CDR3 here is CASAGARGATDTQYF. CDR3 nucleotides: TGTGCCAGCGCGGGGGCACGGGGCGCCACAGATACGCAGTATTTT.

The CDR3 protein is CASSRDTNNQPQHF. The DNA of the CDR3 is TGTGCCAGCAGCCGGGACACGAACAATCAGCCCCAGCATTTT. This chain connects TRBV7-9 to TRBJ1-5; D perhaps matches TRBD1 (6 bases). This CDR3 is 14 amino acids long. Trimming left V 5 bases short and J 3 bases short, with 11 bases between. From germline, CDR1 is SEHNR and CDR2 FQNEAQ (reference sequence). The full variable domain, rest sourced from reference TRBV7-9 and TRBJ1-5, is DTGVSQNPRHKITKRGQNVTFRCDPISEHNRLYWYRQTLGQGPEFLTYFQNEAQLEKSRLLSDRFSAERPKGSFSTLEIQRTEQGDSAMYLCASSRDTNNQPQHFGDGTRLSIL.

The chain links TRBV25-1 to TRBJ2-1; 8 bases are shared with TRBD2. This CDR3 is built from 17 residues. Trimming took 4 bases from V and 8 from J; bases not matched to a gene: 16. Germline V CDR1 and CDR2: MGHDK, SYGVNS. The CDR3 DNA sequence: TGTGCCAGCAGTGTTGTAATTGGCAGCGGGGGTTGGCATGAGCAGTTCTTC. Translation: CASSVVIGSGGWHEQFF.

The V and J genes are TRBV6-5 and TRBJ1-1; D is perhaps TRBD1 (6 bases). CDR1 MNHEY and CDR2 SVGAGI come from the germline V gene. CDR3 length: 16 amino acids. Trimming took 0 bases from V and 4 from J, leaving 15 bases between them. The CDR3 sequence: CASSYSGGTPFTEAFF. CDR3 sequence (DNA): TGTGCCAGCAGTTACTCTGGGGGCACACCGTTCACTGAAGCTTTCTTT.

The V and J genes are TRBV11-2 and TRBJ1-2, with TRBD1 matching 9 bases. The CDR3 spans 19 residues. V was clipped by 4 bases and J by 8 bases; unmatched bases: 23. Germline V CDR1 and CDR2: SGHAT, FQNNGV. The CDR3 sequence: CASSWGLGTGFPPAGGYTF. The CDR3 DNA is TGTGCCAGCAGCTGGGGACTCGGGACAGGGTTTCCGCCGGCAGGAGGCTACACCTTC.

This chain uses TRBV4-2 with TRBJ2-1; 10 positions agree with TRBD2. This CDR3 is 16 amino acids long. Germline CDR1 is LGHNA and CDR2 is YNFKEQ. V lost 0 bases and J lost 10; bases outside the gene matches: 9. The CDR3 region is CASSQDGSGGASEQFF. The CDR3 DNA reads TGTGCCAGCAGCCAAGATGGCAGCGGGGGGGCTTCGGAGCAGTTCTTC.